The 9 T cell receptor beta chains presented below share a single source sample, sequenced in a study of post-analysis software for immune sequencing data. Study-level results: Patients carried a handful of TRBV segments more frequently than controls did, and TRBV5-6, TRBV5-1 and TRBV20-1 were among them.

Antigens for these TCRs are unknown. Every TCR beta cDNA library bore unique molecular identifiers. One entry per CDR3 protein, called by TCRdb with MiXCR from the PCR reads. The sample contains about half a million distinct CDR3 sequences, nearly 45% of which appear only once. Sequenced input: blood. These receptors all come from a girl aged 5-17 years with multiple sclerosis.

In DNA, the CDR3 is TGTGCCAGCAGTTATCCGGGGGGGACTTACAATGAGCAGTTCTTC. Its protein product is CASSYPGGTYNEQFF. The rearrangement uses TRBV6-2 or TRBV6-3 and TRBJ2-1; TRBD2 matches 8 bases. This CDR3 has 15 residues. The germline gives CDR1 MNHEY, CDR2 SVGEGT. The V gene end was trimmed by 3 bases and the J gene end by 4 bases; junction bases not matched to a gene: 5.

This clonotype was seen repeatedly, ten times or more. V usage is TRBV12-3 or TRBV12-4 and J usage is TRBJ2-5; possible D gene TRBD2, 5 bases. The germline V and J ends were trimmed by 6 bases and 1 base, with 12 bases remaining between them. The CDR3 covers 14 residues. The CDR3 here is CASSLATLQETQYF. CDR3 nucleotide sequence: TGTGCCAGCAGCCTAGCCACCCTCCAAGAGACCCAGTACTTC.

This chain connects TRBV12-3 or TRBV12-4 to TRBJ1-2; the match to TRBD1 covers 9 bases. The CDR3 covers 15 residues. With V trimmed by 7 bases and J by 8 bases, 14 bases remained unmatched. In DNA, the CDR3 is TGTGCCAGCACCGCTCAGTCCGGGACAGGGAACGGCTACACCTTC. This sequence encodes CASTAQSGTGNGYTF.

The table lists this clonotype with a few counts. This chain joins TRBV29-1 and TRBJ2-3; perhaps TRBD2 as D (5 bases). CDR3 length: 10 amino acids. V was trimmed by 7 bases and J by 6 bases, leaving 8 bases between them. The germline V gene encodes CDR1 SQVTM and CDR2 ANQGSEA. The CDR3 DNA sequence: TGCAGCGGAACTAGGGATACGCAGTATTTT. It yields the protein CSGTRDTQYF.

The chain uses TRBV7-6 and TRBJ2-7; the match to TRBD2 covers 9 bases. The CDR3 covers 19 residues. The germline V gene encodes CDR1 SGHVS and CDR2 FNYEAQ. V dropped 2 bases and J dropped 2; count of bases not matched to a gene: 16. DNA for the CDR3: TGTGCCAGCAGCTTATGGGTCTCATCGCGGGAGGGCCCCGCCTACGAGCAGTACTTC. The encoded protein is CASSLWVSSREGPAYEQYF.

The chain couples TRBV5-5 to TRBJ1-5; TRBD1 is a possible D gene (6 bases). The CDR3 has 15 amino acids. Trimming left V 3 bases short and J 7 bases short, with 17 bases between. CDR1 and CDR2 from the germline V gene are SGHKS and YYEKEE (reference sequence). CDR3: CASSWGGQRDQPQHF. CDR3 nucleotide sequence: TGTGCCAGCAGCTGGGGGGGGCAAAGGGACCAGCCCCAGCATTTT.

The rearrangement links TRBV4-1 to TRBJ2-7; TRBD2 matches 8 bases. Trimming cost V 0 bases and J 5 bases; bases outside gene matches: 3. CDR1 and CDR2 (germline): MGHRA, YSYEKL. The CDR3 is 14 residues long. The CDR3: CASSQEGLANEQYF. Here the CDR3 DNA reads TGCGCCAGCAGCCAAGAAGGACTAGCTAACGAGCAGTACTTC.

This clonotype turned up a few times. Written as DNA, the CDR3 is TGTGCCAGCAGCTCGCCCCGACAACATGGCTACACCTTC. Its translation: CASSSPRQHGYTF. This sequence joins TRBV11-2 and TRBJ1-2; no definite D call. The CDR3 is 13 residues long. The germline CDR1 and CDR2 sequences are SGHAT and FQNNGV. Trimming took off 4 bases at V and 6 bases at J, with 12 bases between the two ends.

The CDR3 sequence is CASSTPHGGEQFF. Here the CDR3 DNA reads TGTGCCAGTAGTACTCCGCACGGAGGTGAGCAGTTCTTC. The rearrangement joins TRBV19 to TRBJ2-1, with D possibly matching TRBD2 (5 bases). This CDR3 comprises 13 residues. V dropped 4 bases and J dropped 9 bases, with 13 bases sitting between them. Germline assignment: CDR1 LNHDA and CDR2 SQIVND (reference sequence).